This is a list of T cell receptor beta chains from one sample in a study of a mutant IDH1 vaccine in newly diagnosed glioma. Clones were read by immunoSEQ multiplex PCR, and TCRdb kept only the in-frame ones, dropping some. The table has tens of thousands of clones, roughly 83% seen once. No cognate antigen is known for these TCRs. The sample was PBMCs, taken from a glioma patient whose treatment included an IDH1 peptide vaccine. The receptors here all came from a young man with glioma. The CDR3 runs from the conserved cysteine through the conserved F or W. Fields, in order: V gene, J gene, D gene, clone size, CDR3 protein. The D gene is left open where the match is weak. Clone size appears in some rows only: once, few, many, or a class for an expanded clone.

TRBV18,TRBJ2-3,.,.,CASQGFTTDTQYF
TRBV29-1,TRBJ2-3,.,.,CSVVGDTQYF
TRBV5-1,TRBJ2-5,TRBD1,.,CASSLHSGTGGETQYF
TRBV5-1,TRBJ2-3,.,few,CASSSGFTDTQYF
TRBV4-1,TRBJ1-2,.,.,CASSQEGAQGSLYGYTF
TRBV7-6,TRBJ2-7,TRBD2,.,CASSLDGGVGEQYF
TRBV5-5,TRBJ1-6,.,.,CASTFDGGSPLHF
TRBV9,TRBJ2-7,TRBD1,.,CASSEQGRPWYEQYF
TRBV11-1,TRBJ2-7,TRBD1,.,CASTQWTGQRDEQYF
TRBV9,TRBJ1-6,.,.,CASSVGGGDSPLHF
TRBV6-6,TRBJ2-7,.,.,CASSYGLYEQYF
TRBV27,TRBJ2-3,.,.,CASSPPANTDTQYF
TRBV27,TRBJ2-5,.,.,CASSLRLRARETQYF
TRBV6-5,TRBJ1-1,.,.,CASKGRANTEAFF
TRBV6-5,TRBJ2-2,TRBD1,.,CASSRQGPGELFF
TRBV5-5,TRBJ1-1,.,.,CASSWELGRIEAFF
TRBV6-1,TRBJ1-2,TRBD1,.,CASSVNRGGSSYTF
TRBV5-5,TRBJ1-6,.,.,CASVLGGNSPLHF
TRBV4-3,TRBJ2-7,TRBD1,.,CASSQEGTGSYEQYF
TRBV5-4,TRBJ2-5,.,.,CASSLEGREETQYF
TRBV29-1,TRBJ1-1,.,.,CSVGTANTEAFF
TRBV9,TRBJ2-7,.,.,CASSGAAASREQYF
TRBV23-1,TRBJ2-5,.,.,CASSQAMAGKGQETQYF
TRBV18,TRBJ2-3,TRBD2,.,CASSQGLAEDTQYF
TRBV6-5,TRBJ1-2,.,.,CASSYSGRFNYGYTF
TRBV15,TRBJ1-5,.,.,CATSRDLQGGGQPQHF
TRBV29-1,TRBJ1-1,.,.,CSVEDQVEGFANTEAFF
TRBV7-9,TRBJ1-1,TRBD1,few,CASSLTRGPSTEAFF
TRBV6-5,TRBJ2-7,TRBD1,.,CASSYSFGQGYEQYF
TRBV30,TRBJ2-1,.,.,CAWNPRGRAYNEQFF
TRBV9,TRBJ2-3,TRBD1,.,CASSAWDRDTDTQYF
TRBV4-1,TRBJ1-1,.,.,CASSPLGPRGGYEAFF
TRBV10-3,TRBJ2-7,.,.,CAISDGNYEQYF
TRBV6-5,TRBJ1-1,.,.,CASSLREHTEAFF
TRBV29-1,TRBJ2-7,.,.,CSVEGESFQGPYEQYF
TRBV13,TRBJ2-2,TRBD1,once,CAGTTGAGNTGELFF
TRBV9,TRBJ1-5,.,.,CASSVGWGSGQPQHF
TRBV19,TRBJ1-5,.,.,CASSMNRNQPQHF
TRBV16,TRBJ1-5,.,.,CASSLQAGNQPQHF
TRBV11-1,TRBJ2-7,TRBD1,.,CASSLGQGTAFYEQYF
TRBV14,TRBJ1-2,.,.,CASSQTGKESNYGYTF
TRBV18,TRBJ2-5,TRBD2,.,CASSPGLRETQYF
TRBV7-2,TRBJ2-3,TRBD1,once,CASSLGTGHDTQYF
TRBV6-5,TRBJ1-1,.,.,CASSYVRKDEAFF
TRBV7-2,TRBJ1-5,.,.,CASSPPYEPQHF
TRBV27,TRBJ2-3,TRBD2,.,CASGVLSLAGEDTQYF
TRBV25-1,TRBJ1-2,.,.,CASSDPAITYGYTF
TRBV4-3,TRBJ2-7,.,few,CASSQEPEREQYF
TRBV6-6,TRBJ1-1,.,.,CASSSTGPEAFF
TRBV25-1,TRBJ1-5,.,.,CASSESGARSQPQHF